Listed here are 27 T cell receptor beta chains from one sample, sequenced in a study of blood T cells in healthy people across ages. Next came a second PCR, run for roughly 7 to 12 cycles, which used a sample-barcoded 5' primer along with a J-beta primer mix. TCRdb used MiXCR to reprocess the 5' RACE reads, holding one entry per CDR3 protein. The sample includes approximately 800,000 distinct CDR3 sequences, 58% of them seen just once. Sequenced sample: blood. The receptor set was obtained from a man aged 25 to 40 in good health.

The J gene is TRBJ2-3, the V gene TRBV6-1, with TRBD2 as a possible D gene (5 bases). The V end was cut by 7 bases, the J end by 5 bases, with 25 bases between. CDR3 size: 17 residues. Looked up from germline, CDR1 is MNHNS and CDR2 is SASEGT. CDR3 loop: CASKSGYSAGARDTQYF. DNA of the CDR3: TGTGCCAGCAAATCGGGATACTCGGCAGGAGCCAGAGATACGCAGTATTTT.

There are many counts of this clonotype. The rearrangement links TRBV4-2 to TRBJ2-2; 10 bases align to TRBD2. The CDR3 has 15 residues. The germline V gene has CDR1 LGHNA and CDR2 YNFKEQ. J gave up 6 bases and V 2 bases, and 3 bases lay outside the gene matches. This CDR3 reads CASSQTGTSAGELFF. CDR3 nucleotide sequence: TGTGCCAGCAGCCAAACCGGGACTAGCGCCGGGGAGCTGTTTTTT.

In nucleotides, the CDR3 is TGTGCCAGCAGTTGGAAAGGACAGGATTCACCCCTCCACTTT. Translated: CASSWKGQDSPLHF. The rearrangement uses TRBV7-2 and TRBJ1-6; 7 nucleotides match TRBD1. The germline CDR1 and CDR2 sequences are SGHTA and FQGNSA. Germline trimming cut 6 bases from V and 8 bases from J; bases unmatched to any gene: 7. The CDR3 is made up of 14 amino acids.

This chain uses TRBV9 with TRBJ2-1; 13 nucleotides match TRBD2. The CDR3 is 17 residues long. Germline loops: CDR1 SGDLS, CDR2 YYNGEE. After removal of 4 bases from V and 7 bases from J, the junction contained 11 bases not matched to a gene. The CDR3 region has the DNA TGTGCCAGCAGCTTGCGCGGGGGACTAGCGGGAAGGAATGAGCAGTTCTTC. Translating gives CASSLRGGLAGRNEQFF.

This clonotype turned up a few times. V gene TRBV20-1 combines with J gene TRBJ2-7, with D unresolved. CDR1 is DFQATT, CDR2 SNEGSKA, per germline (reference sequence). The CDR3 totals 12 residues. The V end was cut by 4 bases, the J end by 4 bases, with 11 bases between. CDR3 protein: CSATQDIYEQYF. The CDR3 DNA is TGCAGTGCTACACAAGATATTTACGAGCAGTACTTC.

CDR3 loop: CATSVGEDQFF. The CDR3 nucleotides are TGTGCCACCAGTGTAGGGGAGGACCAGTTCTTC. The chain employs TRBV24-1 and TRBJ2-1; D perhaps matches TRBD2 (6 bases). CDR3 length equals 11 residues. V lost 5 bases and J lost 13, with 11 bases in between. CDR1 and CDR2 from the germline V gene are KGHDR and SFDVKD.

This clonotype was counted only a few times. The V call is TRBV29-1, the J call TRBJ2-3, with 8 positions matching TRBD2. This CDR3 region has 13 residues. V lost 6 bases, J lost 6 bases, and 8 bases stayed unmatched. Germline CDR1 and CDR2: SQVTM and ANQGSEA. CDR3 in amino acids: CSVGLAGRDTQYF. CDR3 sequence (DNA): TGCAGCGTCGGTCTAGCGGGTAGGGATACGCAGTATTTT.

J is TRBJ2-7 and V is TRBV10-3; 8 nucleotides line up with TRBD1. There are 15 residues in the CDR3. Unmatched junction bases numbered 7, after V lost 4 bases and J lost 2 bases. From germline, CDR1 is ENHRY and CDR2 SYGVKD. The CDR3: CAISGADRAPYEQYF. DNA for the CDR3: TGTGCCATCAGTGGGGCGGACAGGGCCCCCTACGAGCAGTACTTC.

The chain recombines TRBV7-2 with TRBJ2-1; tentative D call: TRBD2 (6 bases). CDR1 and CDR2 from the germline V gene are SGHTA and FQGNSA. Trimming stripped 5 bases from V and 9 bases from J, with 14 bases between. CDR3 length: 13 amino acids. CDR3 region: CASSPRRGTEQFF. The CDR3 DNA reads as TGTGCCAGCAGCCCCCGGCGGGGCACTGAGCAGTTCTTC.

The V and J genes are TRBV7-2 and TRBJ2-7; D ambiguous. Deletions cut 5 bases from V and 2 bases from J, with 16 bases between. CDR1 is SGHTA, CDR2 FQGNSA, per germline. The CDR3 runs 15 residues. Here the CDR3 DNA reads TGTGCCAGCAGCCTCCCGCGCGAGCCCCCCTACGAGCAGTACTTC. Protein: CASSLPREPPYEQYF.

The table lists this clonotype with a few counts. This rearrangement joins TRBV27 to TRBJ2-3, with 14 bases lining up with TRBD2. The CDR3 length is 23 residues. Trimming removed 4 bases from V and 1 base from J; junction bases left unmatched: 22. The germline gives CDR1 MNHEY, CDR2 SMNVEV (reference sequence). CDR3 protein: CASSSPGLAGAPDLHLRTDTQYF. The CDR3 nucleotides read TGTGCCAGCAGTTCACCGGGACTAGCGGGAGCCCCGGACCTACATCTACGCACAGATACGCAGTATTTT.

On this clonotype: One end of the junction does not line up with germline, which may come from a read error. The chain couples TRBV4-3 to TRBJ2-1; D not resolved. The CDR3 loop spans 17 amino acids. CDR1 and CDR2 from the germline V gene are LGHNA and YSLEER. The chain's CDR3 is CASSPLGPSWSYNERFF. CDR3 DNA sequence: TGCGCCAGCAGCCCCCTGGGCCCAAGCTGGTCCTACAATGAGCGGTTCTTC.

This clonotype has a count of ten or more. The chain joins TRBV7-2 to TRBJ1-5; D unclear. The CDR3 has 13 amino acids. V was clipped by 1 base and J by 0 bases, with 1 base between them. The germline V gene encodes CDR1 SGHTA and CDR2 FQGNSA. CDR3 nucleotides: TGTGCCAGCAGCTTAGTTAGCAATCAGCCCCAGCATTTT. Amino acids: CASSLVSNQPQHF.

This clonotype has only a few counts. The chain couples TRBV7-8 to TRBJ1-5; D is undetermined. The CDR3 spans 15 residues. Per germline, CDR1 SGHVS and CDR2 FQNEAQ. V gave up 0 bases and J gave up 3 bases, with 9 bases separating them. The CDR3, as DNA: TGTGCCAGCAGCTTAGCGACATCACCCAATCAGCCCCAGCATTTT. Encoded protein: CASSLATSPNQPQHF.

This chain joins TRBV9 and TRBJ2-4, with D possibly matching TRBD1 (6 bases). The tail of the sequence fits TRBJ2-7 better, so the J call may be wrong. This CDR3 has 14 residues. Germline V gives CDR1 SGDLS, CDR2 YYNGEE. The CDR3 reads CASSANTGQGEQYF. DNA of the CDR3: TGTGCCAGCAGCGCCAACACAGGGCAGGGCGAGCAGTACTTC.

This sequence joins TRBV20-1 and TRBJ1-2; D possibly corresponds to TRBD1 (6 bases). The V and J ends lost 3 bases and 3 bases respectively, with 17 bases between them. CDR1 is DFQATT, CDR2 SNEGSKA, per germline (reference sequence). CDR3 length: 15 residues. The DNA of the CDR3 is TGCAGTGCTAGTGAGGTGGGGGGCGGGTACTATGGCTACACCTTC. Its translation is CSASEVGGGYYGYTF.

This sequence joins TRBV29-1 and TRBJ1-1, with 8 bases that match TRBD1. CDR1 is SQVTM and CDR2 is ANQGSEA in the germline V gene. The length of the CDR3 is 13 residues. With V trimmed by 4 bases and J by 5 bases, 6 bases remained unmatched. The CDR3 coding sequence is TGCAGCGTTGGAAGACAGGGGAGGACTGAAGCTTTCTTT. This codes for CSVGRQGRTEAFF. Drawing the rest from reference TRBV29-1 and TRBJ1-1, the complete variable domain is SAVISQKPSRDICQRGTSLTIQCQVDSQVTMMFWYRQQPGQSLTLIATANQGSEATYESGFVIDKFPISRPNLTFSTLTVSNMSPEDSSIYLCSVGRQGRTEAFFGQGTRLTVV.

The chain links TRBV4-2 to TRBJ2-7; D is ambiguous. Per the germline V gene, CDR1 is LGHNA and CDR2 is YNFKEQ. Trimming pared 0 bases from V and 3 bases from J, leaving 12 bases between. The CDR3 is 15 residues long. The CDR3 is CASSQEGSALYEQYF. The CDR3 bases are TGTGCCAGCAGCCAAGAAGGTTCGGCTCTCTACGAGCAGTACTTC.

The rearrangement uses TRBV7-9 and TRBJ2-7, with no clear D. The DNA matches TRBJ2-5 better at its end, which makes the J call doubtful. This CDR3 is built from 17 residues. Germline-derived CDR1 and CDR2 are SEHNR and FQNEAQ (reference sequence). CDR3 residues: CASSHLPSQVSRETQYF. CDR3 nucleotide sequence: TGTGCCAGCAGCCACCTTCCGTCTCAGGTTTCGCGAGAGACCCAGTACTTC.

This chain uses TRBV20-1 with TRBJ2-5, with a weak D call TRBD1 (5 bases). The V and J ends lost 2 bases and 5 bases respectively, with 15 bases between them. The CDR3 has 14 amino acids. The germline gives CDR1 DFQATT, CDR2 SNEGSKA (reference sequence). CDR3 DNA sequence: TGCAGTGCTAGAAGGTTTGGGGCGATGGAGACCCAGTACTTC. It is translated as CSARRFGAMETQYF.

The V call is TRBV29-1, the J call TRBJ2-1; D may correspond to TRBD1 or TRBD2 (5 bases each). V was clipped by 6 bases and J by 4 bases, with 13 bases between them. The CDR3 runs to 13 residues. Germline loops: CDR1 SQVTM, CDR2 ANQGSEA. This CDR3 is CSVHGTQYNEQFF. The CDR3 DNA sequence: TGCAGCGTGCACGGGACCCAATACAATGAGCAGTTCTTC.

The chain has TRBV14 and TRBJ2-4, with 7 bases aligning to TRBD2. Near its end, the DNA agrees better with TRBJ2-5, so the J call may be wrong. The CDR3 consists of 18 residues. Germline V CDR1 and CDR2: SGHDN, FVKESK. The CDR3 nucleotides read TGTGCCAGCAGCCAAGTGTTAGGCGGGAGCTTTGAGAAAGAGACCCAGTACTTC. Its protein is CASSQVLGGSFEKETQYF.

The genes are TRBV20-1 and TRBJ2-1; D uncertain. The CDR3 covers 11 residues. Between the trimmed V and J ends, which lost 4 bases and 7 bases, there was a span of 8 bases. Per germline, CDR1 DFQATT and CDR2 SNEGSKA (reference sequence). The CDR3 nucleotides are TGCAGTGCTACAGACGGGAATGAGCAGTTCTTC. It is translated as CSATDGNEQFF.

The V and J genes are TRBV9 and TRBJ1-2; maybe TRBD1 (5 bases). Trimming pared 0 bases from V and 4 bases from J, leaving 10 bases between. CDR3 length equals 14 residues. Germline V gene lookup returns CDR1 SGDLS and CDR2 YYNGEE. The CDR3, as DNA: TGTGCCAGCAGCGTAGGCGAGGGGAGCTATGGCTACACCTTC. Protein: CASSVGEGSYGYTF.

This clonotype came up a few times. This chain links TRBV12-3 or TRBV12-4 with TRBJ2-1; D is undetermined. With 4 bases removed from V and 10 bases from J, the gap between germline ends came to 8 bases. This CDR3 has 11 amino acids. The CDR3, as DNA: TGTGCCAGCAGTTCCGGGTCGGAGCAGTTCTTC. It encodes CASSSGSEQFF.

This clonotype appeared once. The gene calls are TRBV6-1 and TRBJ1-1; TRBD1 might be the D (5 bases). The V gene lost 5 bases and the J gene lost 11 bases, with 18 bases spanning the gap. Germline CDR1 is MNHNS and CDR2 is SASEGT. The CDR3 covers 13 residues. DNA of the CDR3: TGTGCCAGCAGTCTCCCACCGGGGGGGGTGGCTTTCTTT. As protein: CASSLPPGGVAFF.

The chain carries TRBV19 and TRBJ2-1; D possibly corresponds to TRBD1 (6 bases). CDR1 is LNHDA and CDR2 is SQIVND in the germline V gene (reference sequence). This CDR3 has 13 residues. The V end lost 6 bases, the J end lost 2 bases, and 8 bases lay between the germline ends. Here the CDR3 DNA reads TGTGCCAGTAGCCAGGGGACCTACAATGAGCAGTTCTTC. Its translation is CASSQGTYNEQFF.